The 4 T cell receptor beta chains given below trace back to one sample, sequenced in a study of T cell responses to AZD1222 COVID-19 vaccine. Assay: immunoSEQ multiplex PCR; the TCRdb copy retains only in-frame clones and omits some. Of about 130,000 clones listed, approximately 84% are singletons. The sample consisted of peripheral blood, taken on day 0 of AZD1222 vaccination. Source of these receptors: an adult in good health.

V and J are TRBV9 and TRBJ2-2; no firm D call. V was shortened by 6 bases and J by 6 bases, with 12 bases between the two germline ends. CDR1 and CDR2 (germline): SGDLS, YYNGEE. CDR3 length: 13 amino acids. The CDR3, as DNA: TGTGCCAGCACCCCCCGTGTGGCCGGGGAGCTGTTTTTT. It translates to CASTPRVAGELFF.

This clone was seen a few times. The chain carries TRBV10-1 and TRBJ1-6; the D is unclear. CDR1 is WNHNN, CDR2 SYGVQD, per germline (reference sequence). This CDR3 has 13 residues. V lost 3 bases to trimming and J lost 10 bases, with 10 bases between them. CDR3 amino acids: CASSDSSLSPLHF. In DNA, the CDR3 is TGCGCCAGCAGTGACAGTTCCCTCTCACCCCTCCACTTT.

The V call is TRBV6-2 or TRBV6-3, the J call TRBJ2-2; 9 nucleotides agree with TRBD1. The germline V gene encodes CDR1 MNHEY and CDR2 SVGEGT. The CDR3 spans 17 residues. After removal of 2 bases from V and 6 bases from J, the junction contained 10 bases not matched to a gene. The DNA of the CDR3 is TGTGCCAGCAGTTACCCACCGGGACAGGGTAAACCCGGGGAGCTGTTTTTT. Protein product: CASSYPPGQGKPGELFF.

The chain uses TRBV19 and TRBJ2-2; 9 nucleotides align to TRBD1. The trim removed 5 bases at V and 5 bases at J, leaving 9 bases unmatched. CDR1 is LNHDA and CDR2 is SQIVND in the germline V gene (reference sequence). The length of the CDR3 is 16 residues. Here the CDR3 reads CASSPLGTGSTGELFF. DNA of the CDR3: TGTGCCAGTAGTCCCCTCGGGACAGGGTCGACCGGGGAGCTGTTTTTT.